Below, one T cell receptor (beta chain) is given with its context. Its target is not known. Separate alpha and beta amplification began at the second PCR step. Two oligonucleotides, mixed equimolar, formed the beta constant-region primer covering TRBC1 and TRBC2. Ligated cDNA was amplified by four rounds of PCR with nested alpha and beta constant-region primers and SP2. TCRdb passed the UMI-ligation and nested PCR reads through MiXCR, listing each CDR3 protein once. The sample consists of roughly 99,000 distinct CDR3 sequences, roughly 10% of them appearing once. The sample belongs to a study of naive and memory T cell subsets. Study outcomes and limitations: Naive repertoires, especially CD8, held a few larger clonotypes, possibly memory cells re-expressing CD45RA. Diversity fell and Gini index rose from naive through CM, EM, EMRA. Naive and memory subsets had different power law exponents for TCR abundance.

CDR1 is GTSNPN and CDR2 is SVGIG in the germline V gene (reference sequence). V shed 1 base, J shed 6 bases, and the junction held 10 bases outside the gene matches. The CDR3 runs 17 residues. The sequence derives from a human donor in good health. The rearrangement joins TRBV30 to TRBJ2-7, with TRBD2 matching 15 bases. The sample was naive CD4+ T cells from blood. CDR3 sequence (DNA): TGTGCCTGGAGTGCCCTTAGGACTAGCGGGGGGGTTCCCGAGCAGTACTTC. This translates into CAWSALRTSGGVPEQYF.